This T cell receptor (beta chain) was captured by sequencing in a study of CD8+CD57+ T cells in acquired aplastic anemia. Turning to the study itself: Mean yield of DNA from sorted CD4+ and CD8+ cells was approximately 3 ug. Study-wide findings and caveats: It was found that twenty-nine CD8+ CDR3 sequences were shared between patients and controls. Significance was not reached for CD8+ Simpson's diversity between patients and controls.

Genomic DNA served as template for TCR beta VDJ and CDR3 profiling. TCRdb used MiXCR to reprocess the reads, holding one entry per CDR3 protein. The sample yields 180,000 or so distinct CDR3 sequences, less than 60% seen once. This clonotype was recorded at least ten times. Its cognate antigen is unknown. One end of the junction fails to match germline, which may point to a read error. Patients included in sequencing had previously demonstrated CD8+CD57+ cell expansion by flow cytometry. The V gene's germline CDR1 is MNHNS and CDR2 SASEGT. The CDR3 has 13 amino acids. The sample was sorted CD4+, CD8+, or CD8+CD57+ T cells (not recorded which) from PBMCs. This chain links TRBV6-1 with TRBJ1-4; D possibly corresponds to TRBD1 (6 bases). The receptor was isolated from a human donor with aplastic anemia. CDR3 coding DNA: TGTGCCAGCAATGAAGGGGGTACGGAAAAACTGTTTTTT. This gives the protein CASNEGGTEKLFF.